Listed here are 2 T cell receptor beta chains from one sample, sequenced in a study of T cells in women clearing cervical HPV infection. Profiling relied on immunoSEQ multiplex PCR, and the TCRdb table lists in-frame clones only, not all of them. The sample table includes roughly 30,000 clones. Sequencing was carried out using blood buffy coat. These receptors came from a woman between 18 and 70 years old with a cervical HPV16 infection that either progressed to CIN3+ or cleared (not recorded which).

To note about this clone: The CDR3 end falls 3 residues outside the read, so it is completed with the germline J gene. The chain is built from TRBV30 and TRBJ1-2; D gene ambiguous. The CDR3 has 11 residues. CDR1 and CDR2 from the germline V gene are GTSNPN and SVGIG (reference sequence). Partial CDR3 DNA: TGTGCCTGGAGTAGTATCCGCGAC. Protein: CAWSSIRD. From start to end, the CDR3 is CAWSSIRDYTF.

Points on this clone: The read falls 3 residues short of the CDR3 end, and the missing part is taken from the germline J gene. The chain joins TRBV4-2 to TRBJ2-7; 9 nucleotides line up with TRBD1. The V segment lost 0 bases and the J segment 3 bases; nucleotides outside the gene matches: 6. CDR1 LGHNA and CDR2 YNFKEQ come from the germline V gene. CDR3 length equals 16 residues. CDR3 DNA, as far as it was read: TGTGCCAGCAGCCAAGAGGTCGGGGGACAGGGCTACGAG. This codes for CASSQEVGGQGYE. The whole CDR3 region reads CASSQEVGGQGYEQYF.